This T cell receptor (beta chain) was captured by sequencing in a study of human T cells and chemical hapten exposure. At the level of the study: Patch tests applied 0.01% DPC to the upper back, read at 6 days. Study findings and constraints: Expanded TCRs formed significantly more large CDR3 similarity clusters than controls.

Time point here: patch test 3, about 24 weeks after DPC sensitization. The treatment denotes: therapeutic diphenylcyclopropenone sensitization with weekly scalp DPC. TCRdb passed the RACE reads through MiXCR, listing each CDR3 protein once. The sample yields 210,000 or so distinct CDR3 sequences, about 25% seen once. Only a few counts were recorded for this clonotype. The antigen is unknown. With 2 bases clipped from V and 4 bases from J, the junction kept 3 bases outside the gene matches. CDR1 is MNHEY, CDR2 SVGEGT, per germline. CDR3 size: 15 residues. The receptor was derived from a woman in her forties with alopecia areata. Some clones in this sample may be carry-over from other donors' samples. The chain is built from TRBV6-2 or TRBV6-3 and TRBJ2-1; 9 bases align to TRBD2. Specimen: whole blood, collected in connection with sensitization to the hapten diphenylcyclopropenone (DPC). CDR3: CASSYISGSYNEQFF. The CDR3 DNA reads as TGTGCCAGCAGTTACATTAGCGGGAGTTACAATGAGCAGTTCTTC.